This TCR beta chain stems from a study of T cell responses to AZD1222 COVID-19 vaccine (dated by TCRdb to the early 2020s). In the study overall: A total of approximately 240 trial participants underwent TCR sequencing, of whom 200 to 220 received two doses of AZD1222 and some 25 received two doses of the MenACWY control vaccine. Trial participants were enrolled into age subgroups of 18-55, 56-69 and 70-plus years, which contained about 150, 28 and 57 TCR-sequenced participants, respectively. Here is what the overall study found, with its caveats: Conclusions about previously exposed vaccinees were limited because only six AZD1222 recipients were SARS-CoV-2 seropositive at baseline. CD4 TCRs associated with the vaccine covered the entire spike protein, and the dominant responses were in regions 160-218 and 743-854. Nearly half of unique spike-specific TCRs reportedly recognized epitopes outside regions mutated in the B.1.351 and B.1.1.7 variants. No day 14 peak-response samples were available, so repertoires were characterized only after the peak T cell response. In the small 56-69-year group, the increase in depth fell short of significance, most likely because of low power. Participants were mostly white British, with more females than males. The authors suggested clonal diversity may have been underestimated. After two AZD1222 doses, both the breadth and the depth of spike-specific TCRs were significantly higher than at day 0 and than in MenACWY recipients.

The intended sense of this specimen's time point label: about 28 days (+/-7) after the second vaccine dose. AZD1222 recipients given second doses at about 4 weeks or at about 12 weeks were pooled, since spike-specific TCR depth and breadth were not found to differ between the two schedules. Samples from vaccinated people were obtained from the UK trials COV001 and COV002, which included a single-blind randomized controlled phase 2/3 trial of AZD1222 (ChAdOx1 nCoV-19) in healthy adults. For TCRbeta chain sequencing, PBMC samples from trial participants were taken at day 0 and at day 28 after the second dose. On this clone itself: It has no known antigen specificity. Base qualities are missing; no much larger clone stands one base away.

The CDR3 regions of human TCRbeta chains were subjected to immunosequencing. In the source study's methods: TCRs in the repertoires were compared against a reference library of SARS-CoV-2-specific TCRs that had been generated with the MIRA antigen-specificity platform. Breadth was defined as the fraction of unique TCRs that were SARS-CoV-2-associated, and depth was defined as the fraction of total T cells that were SARS-CoV-2-associated. Using the MIRA data, every spike-specific TCR was mapped to the spike region that the TCR reacted to and assigned to either a CD4 or a CD8 class. Log10-transformed breadth and depth values were compared by one-way ANOVA with Sidak's multiple comparisons tests. This immuneACCESS table, as held by TCRdb, lists in-frame sequences with V and J called but not all clones. Of the missing ones, under half trace to an unresolved V gene in checked studies; the others have no known cause. D and trimming come from the DNA, and the V and J calls and clone size come from that table. Here the sample has roughly 160,000 clones; roughly 89% occur a single time. The ten largest clonotypes hold 0.85% to 1.1% of the sample.

The germline V gene provides CDR1 KGHSH and CDR2 LQKENI. The cysteine opens and the phenylalanine closes a CDR3 of 17 amino acids. Solely the CDR3 DNA is kept, with 51 bases framed from the first base. Between the V and J ends, shortened by 0 bases and 0 bases respectively, the junction contains 12 bases. The chain is encoded by TRBV18 joined to TRBJ1-3; TRBD1 is a weak D gene call, 6 bases matching. The receptor's source is an adult who received the AZD1222 COVID-19 vaccine. The input for sequencing was peripheral blood, taken 28 days after the second AZD1222 dose. The nucleotides read TGTGCCAGCTCACCACCGGAGGGGGTTGCCTCTGGAAACACCATATATTTT. It specifies CASSPPEGVASGNTIYF. Joined to the reference TRBV18 and TRBJ1-3 proteins, this CDR3 gives the full variable domain: NAGVMQNPRHLVRRRGQEARLRCSPMKGHSHVYWYRQLPEEGLKFMVYLQKENIIDESGMPKERFSAEFPKEGPSILRIQQVVRGDSAAYFCASSPPEGVASGNTIYFGEGSWLTVV.